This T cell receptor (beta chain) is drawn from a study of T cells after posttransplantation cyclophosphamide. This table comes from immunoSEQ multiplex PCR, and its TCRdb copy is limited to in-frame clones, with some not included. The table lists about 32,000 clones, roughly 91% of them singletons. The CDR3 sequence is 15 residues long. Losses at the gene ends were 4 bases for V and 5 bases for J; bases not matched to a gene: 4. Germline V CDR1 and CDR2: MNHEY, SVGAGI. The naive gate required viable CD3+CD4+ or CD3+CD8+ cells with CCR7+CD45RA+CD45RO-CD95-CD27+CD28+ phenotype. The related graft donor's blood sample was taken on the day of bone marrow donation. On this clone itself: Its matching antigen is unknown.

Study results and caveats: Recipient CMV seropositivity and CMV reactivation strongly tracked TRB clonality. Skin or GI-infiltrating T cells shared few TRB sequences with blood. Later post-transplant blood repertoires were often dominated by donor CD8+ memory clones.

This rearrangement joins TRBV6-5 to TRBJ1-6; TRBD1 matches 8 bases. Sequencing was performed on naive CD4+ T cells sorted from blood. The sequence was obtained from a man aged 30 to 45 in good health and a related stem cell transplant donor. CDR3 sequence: CASSSRQGNNSPLHF. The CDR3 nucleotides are TGTGCCAGCAGTTCACGACAGGGGAATAATTCACCCCTCCACTTT.